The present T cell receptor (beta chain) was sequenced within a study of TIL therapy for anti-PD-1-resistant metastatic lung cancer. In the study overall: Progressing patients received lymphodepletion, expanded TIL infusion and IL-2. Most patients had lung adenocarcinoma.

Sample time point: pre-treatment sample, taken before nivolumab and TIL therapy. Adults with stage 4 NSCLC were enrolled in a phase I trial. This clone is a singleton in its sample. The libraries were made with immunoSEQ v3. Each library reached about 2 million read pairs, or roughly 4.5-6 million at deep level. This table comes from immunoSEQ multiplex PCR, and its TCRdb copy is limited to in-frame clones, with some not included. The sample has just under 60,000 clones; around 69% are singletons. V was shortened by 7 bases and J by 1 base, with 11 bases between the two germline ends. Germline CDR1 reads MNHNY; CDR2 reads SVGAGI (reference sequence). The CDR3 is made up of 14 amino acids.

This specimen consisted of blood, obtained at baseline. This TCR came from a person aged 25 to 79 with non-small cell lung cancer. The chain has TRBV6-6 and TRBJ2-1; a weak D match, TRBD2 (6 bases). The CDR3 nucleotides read TGTGCCAGCAACGGCGGGAATTCCTACAATGAGCAGTTCTTC. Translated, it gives CASNGGNSYNEQFF.